These T cell receptor beta chains were read from a single sample in a study of blood T cell repertoires in COVID-19. TCRdb's table, derived via immunoSEQ multiplex PCR, lists solely in-frame clones and lacks some. The sample lists some 190,000 clones; roughly 85% were seen once. The sample was peripheral blood. These receptors were collected from a man aged 55 to 70 with acute or convalescent COVID-19. The CDR3 runs from the conserved cysteine through the conserved F or W. A D gene is named only where the DNA matches it firmly. Rows give clone size only sometimes, using once, few, many, or a class for an expanded clone.

V,J,size,D,DNA,CDR3
TRBV28,TRBJ1-1,NA,NA,TGTGCCAGCAGTTTAGAGGGCCCCCGCGAAGCTTTCTTT,CASSLEGPREAFF
TRBV6-5,TRBJ2-7,NA,TRBD1,TGTGCCAGCAGTTACCTACAGGGGTTCGAGCAGTACTTC,CASSYLQGFEQYF
TRBV4-1,TRBJ2-3,NA,TRBD2,TGCGCCAGCAGCCAAGATAGGTCCAGCGGGAGATCCTCAGATACGCAGTATTTT,CASSQDRSSGRSSDTQYF
TRBV5-8,TRBJ1-4,NA,TRBD1,TGTGCCAGCTCTCGGGGACAGGGGAATGAAAAACTGTTTTTT,CASSRGQGNEKLFF
TRBV27,TRBJ2-1,NA,TRBD2,TGTGCCAGCAGTTATGTAGCGGGAGGCACCAATGAGCAGTTCTTC,CASSYVAGGTNEQFF
TRBV7-9,TRBJ2-1,NA,NA,TGTGCCAGCAGTAACCCCGGGAGTGCCTACAATGAGCAGTTCTTC,CASSNPGSAYNEQFF
TRBV7-2,TRBJ1-1,NA,TRBD1,TGTGCCAGCAGCTTAGCAGGGGGCAAAACTGAAGCTTTCTTT,CASSLAGGKTEAFF
TRBV28,TRBJ1-5,NA,NA,TGTGCCAGCAGTTCTTTCGCCGGTTCTAGCAATCAGCCCCAGCATTTT,CASSSFAGSSNQPQHF
TRBV30,TRBJ1-4,NA,NA,TGTGCCTGGAGTGGGCCCGCAACTAATGAAAAACTGTTTTTT,CAWSGPATNEKLFF
TRBV7-6,TRBJ2-3,few,NA,TGTGCCAGCAGCTTATCGGCTAGCGAAAAGGCAGATACGCAGTATTTT,CASSLSASEKADTQYF
TRBV6-5,TRBJ2-1,NA,NA,TGTGCCAGCAGTTACAGTTCGGCGGGAAGGGGTGAGCAGTTCTTC,CASSYSSAGRGEQFF
TRBV9,TRBJ2-5,NA,TRBD1,TGTGCCAGCAGCGTAGACGACAGGGGGGGAGAGACCCAGTACTTC,CASSVDDRGGETQYF
TRBV7-9,TRBJ1-5,NA,NA,TGTGCCAGCAGCCCACCGGGGTTCAATCAGCCCCAGCATTTT,CASSPPGFNQPQHF